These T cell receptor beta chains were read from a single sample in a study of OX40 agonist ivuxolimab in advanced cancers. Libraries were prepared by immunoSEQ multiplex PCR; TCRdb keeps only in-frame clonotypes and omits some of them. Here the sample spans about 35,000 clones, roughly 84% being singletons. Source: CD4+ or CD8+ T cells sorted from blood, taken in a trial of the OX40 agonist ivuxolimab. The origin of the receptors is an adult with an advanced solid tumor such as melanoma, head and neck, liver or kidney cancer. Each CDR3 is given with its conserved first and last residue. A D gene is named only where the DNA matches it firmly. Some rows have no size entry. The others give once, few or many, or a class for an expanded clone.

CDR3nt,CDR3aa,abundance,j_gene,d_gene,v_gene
TGTGCCAGCGGCTGGCCCTACGAGCAGTACTTC,CASGWPYEQYF,once,TRBJ2-7,.,TRBV28
TGTGCCAGCAGCTTGGAAAGGGTAGAGACCCAGTACTTC,CASSLERVETQYF,once,TRBJ2-5,.,TRBV5-8
TGTGCCAGCTCACCAGGCGCGGTAATAACCGGGGAGCTGTTTTTT,CASSPGAVITGELFF,.,TRBJ2-2,.,TRBV18
TGTGCCTGGAGCCGCGACAGTGGGGAGCAGTACTTC,CAWSRDSGEQYF,.,TRBJ2-5,.,TRBV30
TGTGCCAGCAGTCAAGACAGGGGCGGCTACACCTTC,CASSQDRGGYTF,.,TRBJ1-2,TRBD1,TRBV7-9
TGCAGTGCTATAGTTCAGGGTGGCTACACCTTC,CSAIVQGGYTF,once,TRBJ1-2,.,TRBV20-1
TGTGCCAGCAGCTTGCAGGGGGATACTGAAGCTTTCTTT,CASSLQGDTEAFF,once,TRBJ1-1,TRBD1,TRBV11-3
TGCGCCAGCAGCCAAGATCCCGGGTGGGGGGGCGGAGGAAAACTGTTTTTT,CASSQDPGWGGGGKLFF,.,TRBJ1-4,.,TRBV4-1
TGTGCCAGCAGCTCCACCGCCGGCGGGGCGGGGGAGACCCAGTACTTC,CASSSTAGGAGETQYF,once,TRBJ2-5,.,TRBV5-5
TGTGCCAGCACCACTTCAGGGCGGGGAAACTATGGCTACACCTTC,CASTTSGRGNYGYTF,.,TRBJ1-2,.,TRBV2
TGTGCCATCAGTGAGGATGGTTACAATGAGCAGTTCTTC,CAISEDGYNEQFF,.,TRBJ2-1,.,TRBV10-3
TGCAGCGCCGTTGCCTCCGTGGGGGCAGGGATAACCGGGGAGCTGTTTTTT,CSAVASVGAGITGELFF,.,TRBJ2-2,.,TRBV29-1
TGCGCCAGCAGCTCGGGGTCGACAGGGATCCAAGAGACCCAGTACTTC,CASSSGSTGIQETQYF,.,TRBJ2-5,TRBD1,TRBV5-1
TGTGCCACCGGACGGCAGGCCAACTACGAGCAGTACTTC,CATGRQANYEQYF,.,TRBJ2-7,.,TRBV2
TGTGCCAGCAGCCCAGGGACAGTGATTAATGAAAAACTGTTTTTT,CASSPGTVINEKLFF,.,TRBJ1-4,TRBD1,TRBV9
TGTGCCACCGAGAGTCCATTGCCGAGCTATGGCTACACCTTC,CATESPLPSYGYTF,.,TRBJ1-2,.,TRBV19
TGTGCCAGTAGTATAGACCGACAGGGGGCGAACGAGCAGTACTTC,CASSIDRQGANEQYF,.,TRBJ2-7,TRBD1,TRBV19